The source of this T cell receptor beta chain is a study of high-grade serous ovarian cancer treatment subgroups. Study overall: On average, around 15,000 reads and 7,000 to 8,000 unique TCR beta rearrangements were obtained per sample. Study-level findings and limits: Tumors within one patient showed repertoire similarity of roughly 0.1 to 0.79.

The junction had 8 bases not matched to a gene; V was cut back by 5 bases and J by 0 bases. CDR1 is LNHDA and CDR2 is SQIVND in the germline V gene (reference sequence). The CDR3 covers 17 residues. Only in-frame clones appear in the TCRdb table, and some are missing; sequencing was by immunoSEQ multiplex PCR. The sample lists just over 35,000 clones, around three quarters occurring once. Remarks on this clone: Its antigen is still unknown.

Tumor samples were obtained before definitive surgery or chemotherapy. Sequenced sample: tumor tissue. The clonotype was recovered from a human donor with high-grade serous ovarian cancer. The rearrangement uses TRBV19 and TRBJ1-3; 9 bases align to TRBD1. CDR3 DNA: TGTGCCAGTAGTGAGGGGACAGGGCCCGGCTCTGGAAACACCATATATTTT. Translating gives CASSEGTGPGSGNTIYF.